Presented here are 10 T cell receptor beta chains from one specimen sequenced in a study of blood T cell repertoires in COVID-19. The assay was immunoSEQ multiplex PCR, and TCRdb's table has in-frame clones only and misses some. The sample shows 300,000 to 350,000 clones, about 90% of them seen only once. Input material: peripheral blood. Source of these receptors: a woman aged 25 to 39 with COVID-19, enrolled during active disease.

This chain links TRBV18 with TRBJ2-3, with a weak D call TRBD1 (6 bases). Germline V lookup: CDR1 KGHSH, CDR2 LQKENI. Trimming removed 2 bases at V and 0 bases at J, with 12 bases between. There are 16 residues in the CDR3. The CDR3 DNA sequence: TGTGCCAGCTCACCAGGACAGATACCTAGCACAGATACGCAGTATTTT. It codes for CASSPGQIPSTDTQYF.

The chain carries TRBV5-8 and TRBJ2-5; 12 nucleotides agree with TRBD1. The CDR3 loop spans 16 amino acids. V lost 4 bases to trimming and J lost 3 bases; unmatched junction nucleotides: 7. Germline CDR1 SGHTS, CDR2 YDEGEE. CDR3 coding DNA: TGTGCCAGCAGCCGCGGGACAGGGGGCTTGAAAGAGACCCAGTACTTC. It encodes CASSRGTGGLKETQYF.

This sequence joins TRBV11-3 and TRBJ1-1, with D possibly matching TRBD1 (5 bases). V gave up 1 base and J gave up 5 bases, with 8 bases separating them. CDR1 and CDR2 from the germline V gene are SGHNT and YENEEA. The CDR3 sequence is 13 residues long. CDR3 protein: CASSLGTGTEAFF. The CDR3 DNA follows: TGTGCCAGCAGCTTAGGTACAGGAACTGAAGCTTTCTTT.

The chain employs TRBV3-1 (or the pseudogene TRBV3-2) and TRBJ1-6; 8 bases are shared with TRBD1. V gave up 6 bases and J gave up 0 bases; unmatched junction bases: 4. The CDR3 length is 16 residues. Per the germline V gene, CDR1 is LGHDT and CDR2 is YNNKEL (reference sequence). This CDR3 is CASRLTGGSYNSPLHF. CDR3 coding DNA: TGTGCCAGCAGGCTTACAGGGGGCTCCTATAATTCACCCCTCCACTTT.

J is TRBJ2-6 and V is TRBV28; 7 bases are shared with TRBD1. Per the germline V gene, CDR1 is MDHEN and CDR2 is SYDVKM. V shed 6 bases and J 3 bases; nucleotides not matched to a gene: 8. This CDR3 comprises 16 residues. CDR3 coding DNA: TGTGCCAGCAGGCTCACAGGGGTGGTTGGGGCCAACGTCCTGACTTTC. It codes for CASRLTGVVGANVLTF.

The chain carries TRBV25-1 and TRBJ2-5, with a possible D match to TRBD1 (5 bases). This CDR3 region has 11 residues. The germline V gene encodes CDR1 MGHDK and CDR2 SYGVNS. V gave up 4 bases and J gave up 5 bases, with 5 bases separating them. The CDR3 loop is CASSAGETQYF. The CDR3 nucleotides read TGTGCCAGCAGTGCAGGGGAGACCCAGTACTTC.

V gene TRBV3-1 (or the pseudogene TRBV3-2) combines with J gene TRBJ2-7; TRBD2 aligns across 11 bases. J lost 3 bases, V lost 2 bases, and 6 bases had no gene match. The CDR3 has 16 amino acids. CDR1 and CDR2 (germline): LGHDT, YNNKEL (reference sequence). CDR3 nucleotides: TGTGCCAGCAGCCAAACTAGCGGGAGACGAGGCTACGAGCAGTACTTC. Encoded protein: CASSQTSGRRGYEQYF.

V gene TRBV23-1 combines with J gene TRBJ1-4, with D perhaps matching TRBD1 (5 bases). TRBV23-1 has ORF status, its function being uncertain. V was cut by 0 bases and J by 0 bases, with 14 bases left in between. There are 18 residues in the CDR3. The CDR3 loop is CASSQSTEQDATNEKLFF. Here the CDR3 DNA reads TGCGCCAGCAGTCAATCGACAGAACAAGATGCAACTAATGAAAAACTGTTTTTT.

This clone has more than one count but fewer than ten. The same CDR3 arises from other DNA sequences in this sample as well. This sequence joins TRBV5-1 and TRBJ2-3; 11 bases align to TRBD1. Germline values: CDR1 SGHRS, CDR2 YFSETQ. The V and J ends lost 3 bases and 3 bases, in that order; junction bases with no gene match: 6. This CDR3 region has 16 residues. The CDR3 here is CASSSGTGGGTDTQYF. The CDR3 nucleotides are TGCGCCAGCAGCTCCGGGACAGGGGGAGGGACAGATACGCAGTATTTT.

The V call is TRBV27, the J call TRBJ1-1; D remains unclear. Trimming stripped 8 bases from V and 1 base from J, with 14 bases between. CDR3 size: 14 residues. CDR1 and CDR2 (germline): MNHEY, SMNVEV (reference sequence). CDR3: CASGLPTGNTEAFF. The DNA for the CDR3 is TGTGCCAGCGGATTGCCGACGGGGAACACTGAAGCTTTCTTT.